A selection of T cell receptor beta chains follows, all from one sample in a study of OX40 agonist ivuxolimab in advanced cancers. Assay: immunoSEQ multiplex PCR; the TCRdb copy retains only in-frame clones and omits some. The sample holds about 64,000 clones; more than 75% are singletons and the top ten take approximately 2.4%. Sequencing used CD4+ or CD8+ T cells sorted from blood, obtained in a trial of the OX40 agonist ivuxolimab. These receptors all come from an adult with an advanced solid tumor such as melanoma, head and neck, liver or kidney cancer. The CDR3 runs from the conserved cysteine through the conserved F or W. A D gene is named only where the DNA matches it firmly. Some rows have no size entry. The others give once, few or many, or a class for an expanded clone.

once TRBJ2-2 TRBV4-3 NA CASSQAGGQYTGELFF TGCGCCAGCAGCCAAGCCGGGGGACAGTATACCGGGGAGCTGTTTTTT
few TRBJ2-7 TRBV6-1 NA CASSEVRWGIGQYF TGTGCCAGCAGTGAAGTCCGGTGGGGGATTGGGCAGTACTTC
NA TRBJ1-4 TRBV4-1 NA CASSQEVAGTNEKLFF TGCGCCAGCAGCCAAGAAGTGGCCGGAACTAATGAAAAACTGTTTTTT
NA TRBJ2-1 TRBV6-5 NA CASSNRNSCNEQFF TGTGCCAGCAGTAACAGGAACTCCTGCAATGAGCAGTTCTTC
NA TRBJ1-2 TRBV7-9 NA CASSYTGYGYTF TGTGCCAGCAGCTACACAGGGTATGGCTACACCTTC
NA TRBJ2-7 TRBV7-3 TRBD1 CASSIDRGGEQYF TGTGCCAGCAGCATCGACAGGGGGGGCGAGCAGTACTTC
NA TRBJ2-3 TRBV15 NA CATSTGPKGTQYF TGTGCCACCAGCACCGGGCCGAAGGGGACGCAGTATTTT
NA TRBJ1-3 TRBV7-9 NA CASSIGDNTIYF TGTGCCAGCAGCATAGGGGACAACACCATATATTTT
NA TRBJ1-2 TRBV7-2 NA CASSIASQVDYGYTF TGTGCCAGCAGCATAGCGAGTCAGGTGGACTATGGCTACACCTTC
once TRBJ1-1 TRBV6-1 TRBD1 CASRDRGLGEAFF TGTGCCAGCAGAGACAGGGGGCTGGGTGAAGCTTTCTTT
once TRBJ2-7 TRBV6-1 TRBD2 CASGTSEMVQYF TGTGCCAGTGGGACTAGCGAGATGGTGCAGTACTTC
NA TRBJ1-2 TRBV28 NA CASSKTGTEYGYTF TGTGCCAGCAGTAAAACCGGGACCGAGTATGGCTACACCTTC
NA TRBJ1-1 TRBV6-6 NA CASSYRGGSEAFF TGTGCCAGCAGTTACCGGGGGGGGTCTGAAGCTTTCTTT
NA TRBJ2-5 TRBV11-2 NA CASSRQLGGGRLGETQYF TGTGCCAGCAGCCGACAGTTGGGGGGAGGCAGACTAGGAGAGACCCAGTACTTC
NA TRBJ1-2 TRBV5-1 TRBD1 CASSFLRDRGGYGYTF TGCGCCAGCAGCTTCCTCCGGGACAGGGGTGGATATGGCTACACCTTC
once TRBJ2-7 TRBV6-5 NA CASSSWTGSYEQYF TGTGCCAGCAGTTCGTGGACGGGCTCCTACGAGCAGTACTTC
NA TRBJ1-1 TRBV7-2 NA CASSLSRDSEAFF TGTGCCAGCAGCTTAAGCCGGGACTCCGAAGCTTTCTTT
NA TRBJ1-1 TRBV12-5 NA CASGSGGGTEAFF TGTGCTAGTGGTTCCGGTGGGGGCACTGAAGCTTTCTTT
NA TRBJ1-1 TRBV18 NA CASSPNSGTTEAFF TGTGCCAGCTCACCTAACTCAGGGACCACTGAAGCTTTCTTT
NA TRBJ2-7 TRBV2 NA CASKFQGVNEQYF TGTGCCAGCAAGTTCCAGGGTGTCAACGAGCAGTACTTC
NA TRBJ2-7 TRBV18 NA CASSPRTPLFYEQYF TGTGCCAGCTCACCACGGACACCACTGTTTTACGAGCAGTACTTC
once TRBJ2-1 TRBV6-5 TRBD2 CASSYEAGEIHEQFF TGTGCCAGCAGTTACGAAGCGGGAGAGATCCATGAGCAGTTCTTC
few TRBJ1-5 TRBV21-1 NA CASRETVNQPQHF TGTGCCAGCAGGGAGACAGTTAATCAGCCCCAGCATTTT
NA TRBJ1-1 TRBV14 NA CASSQGIRGGRNTEAFF TGTGCCAGCAGCCAAGGGATCAGGGGCGGCCGGAACACTGAAGCTTTCTTT
NA TRBJ1-6 TRBV27 TRBD1 CASSPWGQGFHNSPLHF TGTGCCAGCAGTCCGTGGGGACAGGGGTTCCATAATTCACCCCTCCACTTT
NA TRBJ2-3 TRBV7-9 TRBD2 CASSLGLAGPTDTQYF TGTGCCAGCAGCTTAGGACTAGCGGGACCCACAGATACGCAGTATTTT
few TRBJ2-6 TRBV4-1 TRBD2 CASSHPRLAGNSGANVLTF TGCGCCAGCAGCCACCCCCGACTAGCGGGAAACTCTGGGGCCAACGTCCTGACTTTC
NA TRBJ2-1 TRBV19 TRBD2 CASSIQGLAGGKPNEQFF TGTGCCAGTAGTATCCAGGGACTAGCGGGGGGGAAACCAAATGAGCAGTTCTTC
NA TRBJ1-2 TRBV19 NA CASSEGSVYGYTF TGTGCCAGTAGTGAAGGGTCGGTCTATGGCTACACCTTC
NA TRBJ1-2 TRBV7-9 TRBD1 CASSLLLGQGLLYGYTF TGTGCCAGCAGCTTACTTCTCGGACAGGGCCTCCTCTATGGCTACACCTTC
NA TRBJ1-6 TRBV6-5 TRBD1 CASSKGQGNSPLHF TGTGCCAGCAGTAAGGGACAGGGTAATTCACCCCTCCACTTT
NA TRBJ2-5 TRBV11-2 TRBD2 CASSFGGEETQYF TGTGCCAGCAGCTTCGGGGGGGAGGAGACCCAGTACTTC
NA TRBJ2-1 TRBV20-1 NA CSAIVINEQFF TGCAGTGCTATAGTTATCAATGAGCAGTTCTTC
NA TRBJ1-2 TRBV11-2 NA CASSLDGPANYGYTF TGTGCCAGCAGCTTAGATGGTCCAGCCAACTATGGCTACACCTTC
NA TRBJ2-1 TRBV7-9 TRBD2 CASQSGGFYNEQFF TGTGCCAGCCAGTCGGGGGGGTTTTACAATGAGCAGTTCTTC
NA TRBJ2-7 TRBV6-1 NA CASSWGGNEQYF TGTGCCAGCAGTTGGGGGGGCAACGAGCAGTACTTC
NA TRBJ2-1 TRBV5-1 NA CASSLDANFNEQFF TGCGCCAGCAGCTTGGATGCAAATTTCAATGAGCAGTTCTTC
NA TRBJ2-5 TRBV4-3 TRBD2 CASSHTSGAQETQYF TGCGCCAGCAGCCATACTAGCGGGGCCCAAGAGACCCAGTACTTC